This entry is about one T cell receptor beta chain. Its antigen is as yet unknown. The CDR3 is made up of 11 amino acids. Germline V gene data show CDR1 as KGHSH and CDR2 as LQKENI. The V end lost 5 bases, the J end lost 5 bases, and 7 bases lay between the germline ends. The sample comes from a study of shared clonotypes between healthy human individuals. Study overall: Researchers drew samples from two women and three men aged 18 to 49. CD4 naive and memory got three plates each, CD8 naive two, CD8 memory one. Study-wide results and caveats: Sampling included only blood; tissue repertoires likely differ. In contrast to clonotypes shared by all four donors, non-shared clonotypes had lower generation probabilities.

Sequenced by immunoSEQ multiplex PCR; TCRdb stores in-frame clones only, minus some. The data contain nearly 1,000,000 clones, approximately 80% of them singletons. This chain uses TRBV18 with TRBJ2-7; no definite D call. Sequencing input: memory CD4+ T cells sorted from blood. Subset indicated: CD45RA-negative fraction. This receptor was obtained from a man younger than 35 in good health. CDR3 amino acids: CASSKRDEQYF. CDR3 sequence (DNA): TGTGCCAGCTCAAAAAGGGACGAGCAGTACTTC.